Listed here are 4 T cell receptor beta chains from one sample, sequenced in a study of identical twins. Using its own MiXCR run on the 5' RACE reads, TCRdb lists one record per CDR3 protein. The table has 500,000 to 650,000 distinct CDR3 sequences, roughly 7.1% seen once. The sample was also reused in another study, on yellow fever vaccine responses in identical twins.

The sequencing input was PBMCs. The receptors come from a woman aged 18-35 years in good health.

This clonotype has only a few counts. The rearrangement uses TRBV4-1 and TRBJ2-7; 8 nucleotides agree with TRBD1. Germline loops: CDR1 MGHRA, CDR2 YSYEKL. There are 16 residues in the CDR3. With 1 base clipped from V and 1 base from J, the junction kept 6 bases outside the gene matches. The CDR3 loop reads CASSQAWTGTSYEQYF. CDR3 coding DNA: TGCGCCAGCAGCCAAGCTTGGACAGGGACTTCCTACGAGCAGTACTTC.

The gene calls are TRBV20-1 and TRBJ1-1; tentatively, D is TRBD1 (5 bases). V was clipped by 3 bases and J by 1 base, with 9 bases between them. Germline CDR1 and CDR2: DFQATT and SNEGSKA (reference sequence). The CDR3 is made up of 13 amino acids. The CDR3 loop is CSARTTGNTEAFF. CDR3 in DNA: TGCAGTGCTAGGACCACAGGGAACACTGAAGCTTTCTTT.

Points on this clonotype: With a much larger clone just one base away, this may be a read error. The gene calls are TRBV10-3 and TRBJ2-2; 7 bases line up with TRBD1. Germline V gene data show CDR1 as ENHRY and CDR2 as SYGVKD. This CDR3 spans 15 amino acids. Trimming removed 3 bases from V and 9 bases from J; junction bases left unmatched: 10. The CDR3 sequence is CAISDSTGKTWELFF. As DNA, the CDR3 is TGTGCCATCAGTGATTCGACAGGGAAGACCTGGGAGCTGTTTTTT.

Ten or more counts support this clonotype. This chain connects TRBV5-1 to TRBJ2-7, with D possibly matching TRBD1 (5 bases). The V gene lost 8 bases and the J gene lost 3 bases, with 15 bases spanning the gap. The CDR3 consists of 13 residues. CDR1 is SGHRS, CDR2 YFSETQ, per germline. The CDR3 DNA sequence: TGCGCCAGTGGCGTTGACAGTTACTACGAGCAGTACTTC. Translating gives CASGVDSYYEQYF.